The text below deals with one T cell receptor (beta chain). Its specificity is unknown. The sample belongs to a study of beta chain features in type 1 diabetes. Background on the study: Analysis included 100 million to 110 million sorted cells drawn from all samples. Study findings and constraints: Relative to healthy donors, patients appeared to have naive, central memory and Treg TCRB repertoires that were more similar. Possibly, sequencing cDNA over-represented cells that had high TCR expression levels.

Purity exceeded 95% in all sorted populations. The CDR3 has 15 amino acids. Trimming at V came to 1 base and at J to 6 bases, leaving 8 bases not matched to a gene. Germline CDR1 is GTSNPN and CDR2 is SVGIG (reference sequence). Reverse transcription of all isolated RNA meant that expressed TCRB transcripts were sequenced. The protocol was immunoSEQ multiplex PCR, while the TCRdb copy is restricted to in-frame clones and leaves out a portion. The data hold under 25,000 clones, with about 50% observed a single time. Sequencing was carried out using stem cell memory CD4+ T cells from blood. The chain combines TRBV30 with TRBJ2-1; 8 bases line up with TRBD1. This sequence originates from a man aged 18 to 29 in good health. The CDR3 bases are TGTGCCTGGAGTGATACAGGGGGTCCGACCAATGAGCAGTTCTTC. Encoded protein: CAWSDTGGPTNEQFF.